The T cell receptor beta chain under discussion was sequenced for a study of blood T cells in healthy people across ages. This clonotype showed up just a few times. With a J-beta primer mix and a sample-barcoded 5' primer, a second PCR ran about 7 to 11 cycles. TCRdb fed the 5' RACE reads into MiXCR, producing one record per CDR3 protein. The sample carries over 700,000 distinct CDR3 sequences, 53% recorded once. Trimming stripped 7 bases from V and 5 bases from J, with 11 bases between. Looked up from germline, CDR1 is SQVTM and CDR2 is ANQGSEA. The CDR3 has 11 residues. Drawing of peripheral blood yielded about 10 milliliters from each donor.

This chain connects TRBV29-1 to TRBJ2-5; D ambiguous. The specimen sequenced was blood. This TCR derives from a man older than 75 in good health. This CDR3 reads CSANIGETQYF. In nucleotides, the CDR3 is TGCAGCGCCAACATTGGGGAGACCCAGTACTTC.